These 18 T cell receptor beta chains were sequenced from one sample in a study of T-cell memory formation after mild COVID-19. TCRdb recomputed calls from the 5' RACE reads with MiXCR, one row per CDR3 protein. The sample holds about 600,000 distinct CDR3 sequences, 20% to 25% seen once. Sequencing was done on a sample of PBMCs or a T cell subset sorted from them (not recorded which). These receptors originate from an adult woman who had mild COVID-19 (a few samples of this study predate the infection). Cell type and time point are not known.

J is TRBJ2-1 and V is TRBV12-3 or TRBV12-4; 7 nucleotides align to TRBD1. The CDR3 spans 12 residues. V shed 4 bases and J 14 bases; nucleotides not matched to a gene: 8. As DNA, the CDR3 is TGTGCCAGCAGTTATAACAGGGGAATGGAGTTCTTC. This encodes CASSYNRGMEFF.

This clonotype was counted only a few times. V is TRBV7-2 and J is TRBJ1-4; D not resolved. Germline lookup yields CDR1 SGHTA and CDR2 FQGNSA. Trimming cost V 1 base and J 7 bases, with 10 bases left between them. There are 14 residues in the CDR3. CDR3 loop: CASSLGGGGEKLFF. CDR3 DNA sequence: TGTGCCAGCAGCTTAGGAGGTGGCGGTGAAAAACTGTTTTTT.

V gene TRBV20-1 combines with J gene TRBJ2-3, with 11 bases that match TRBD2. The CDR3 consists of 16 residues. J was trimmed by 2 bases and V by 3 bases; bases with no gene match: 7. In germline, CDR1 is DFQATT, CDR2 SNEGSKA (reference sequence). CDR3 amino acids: CSARSLAGGNTDTQYF. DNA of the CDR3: TGCAGTGCTAGGTCGCTAGCGGGGGGCAACACAGATACGCAGTATTTT.

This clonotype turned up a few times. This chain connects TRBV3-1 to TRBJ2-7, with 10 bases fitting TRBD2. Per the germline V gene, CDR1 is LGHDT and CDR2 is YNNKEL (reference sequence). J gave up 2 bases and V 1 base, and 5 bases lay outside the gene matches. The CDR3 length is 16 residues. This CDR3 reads CASSQGGLAGAYEQYF. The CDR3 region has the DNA TGTGCCAGCAGCCAAGGAGGCCTAGCGGGAGCCTACGAGCAGTACTTC.

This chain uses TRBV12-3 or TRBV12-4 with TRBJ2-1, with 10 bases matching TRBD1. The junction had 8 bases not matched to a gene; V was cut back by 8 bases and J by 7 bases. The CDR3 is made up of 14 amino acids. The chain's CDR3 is CASRGDRGRNEQFF. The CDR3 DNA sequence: TGTGCCAGCCGGGGCGACAGGGGGCGGAATGAGCAGTTCTTC.

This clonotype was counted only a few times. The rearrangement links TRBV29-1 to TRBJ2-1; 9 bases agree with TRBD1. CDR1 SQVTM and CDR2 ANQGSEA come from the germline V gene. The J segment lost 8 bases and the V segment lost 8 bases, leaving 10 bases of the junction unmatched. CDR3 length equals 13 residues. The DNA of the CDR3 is TGCAGCTTTCCGGACAGGGGACTTGATGAGCAGTTCTTC. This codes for CSFPDRGLDEQFF.

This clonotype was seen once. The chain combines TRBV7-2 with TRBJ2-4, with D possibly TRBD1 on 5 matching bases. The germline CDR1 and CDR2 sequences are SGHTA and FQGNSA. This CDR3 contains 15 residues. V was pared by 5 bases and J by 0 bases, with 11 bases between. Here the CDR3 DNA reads TGTGCCAGCAGCGGGTCGACAGTAGCCAAAAACATTCAGTACTTC. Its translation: CASSGSTVAKNIQYF.

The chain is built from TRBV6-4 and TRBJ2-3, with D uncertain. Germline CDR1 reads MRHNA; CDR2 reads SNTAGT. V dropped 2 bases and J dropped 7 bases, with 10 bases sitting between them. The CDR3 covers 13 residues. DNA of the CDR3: TGTGCCAGCAGTGACCCCTTGACATATACGCAGTATTTT. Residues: CASSDPLTYTQYF.

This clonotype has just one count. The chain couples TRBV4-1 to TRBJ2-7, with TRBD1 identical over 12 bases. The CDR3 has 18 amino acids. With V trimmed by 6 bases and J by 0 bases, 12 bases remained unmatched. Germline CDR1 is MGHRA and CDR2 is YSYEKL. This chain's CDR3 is CASSRPGQGALSSYEQYF. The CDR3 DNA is TGCGCCAGCAGTCGTCCGGGACAGGGGGCTCTTAGCTCCTACGAGCAGTACTTC.

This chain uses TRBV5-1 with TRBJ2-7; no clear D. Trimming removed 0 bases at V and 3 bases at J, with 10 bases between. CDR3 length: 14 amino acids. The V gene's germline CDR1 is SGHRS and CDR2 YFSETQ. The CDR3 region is CASSLVQPVYEQYF. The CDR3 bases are TGCGCCAGCAGCTTGGTACAGCCAGTCTACGAGCAGTACTTC. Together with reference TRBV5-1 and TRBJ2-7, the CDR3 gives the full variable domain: KAGVTQTPRYLIKTRGQQVTLSCSPISGHRSVSWYQQTPGQGLQFLFEYFSETQRNKGNFPGRFSGRQFSNSRSEMNVSTLELGDSALYLCASSLVQPVYEQYFGPGTRLTVT.

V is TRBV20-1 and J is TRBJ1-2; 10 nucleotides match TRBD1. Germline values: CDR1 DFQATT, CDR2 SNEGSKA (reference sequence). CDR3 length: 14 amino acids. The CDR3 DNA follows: TGCCGACTGACAGGGGGCGCGACTAACTATGGCTACACCTTC. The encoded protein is CRLTGGATNYGYTF.

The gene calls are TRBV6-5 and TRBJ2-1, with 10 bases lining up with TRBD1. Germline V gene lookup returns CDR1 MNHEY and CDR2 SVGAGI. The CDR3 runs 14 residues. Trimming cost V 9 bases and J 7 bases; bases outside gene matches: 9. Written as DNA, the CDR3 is TGTGCCAGTTCCGTGGGACAGGGGAATAATGAGCAGTTCTTC. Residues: CASSVGQGNNEQFF.

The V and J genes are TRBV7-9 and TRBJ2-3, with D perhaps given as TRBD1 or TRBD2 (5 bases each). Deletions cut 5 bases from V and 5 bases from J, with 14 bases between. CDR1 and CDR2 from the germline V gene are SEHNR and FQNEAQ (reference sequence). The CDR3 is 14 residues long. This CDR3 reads CASSQGTGRDTQYF. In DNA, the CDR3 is TGTGCCAGCAGCCAAGGGACCGGCCGAGATACGCAGTATTTT. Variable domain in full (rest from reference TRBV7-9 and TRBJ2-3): DTGVSQNPRHKITKRGQNVTFRCDPISEHNRLYWYRQTLGQGPEFLTYFQNEAQLEKSRLLSDRFSAERPKGSFSTLEIQRTEQGDSAMYLCASSQGTGRDTQYFGPGTRLTVL.

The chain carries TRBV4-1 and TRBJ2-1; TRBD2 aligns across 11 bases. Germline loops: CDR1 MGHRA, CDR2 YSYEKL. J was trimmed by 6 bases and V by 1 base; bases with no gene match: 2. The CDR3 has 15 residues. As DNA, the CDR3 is TGCGCCAGCAGCCAAGCTAGCGGGGGGTTCAATGAGCAGTTCTTC. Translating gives CASSQASGGFNEQFF.

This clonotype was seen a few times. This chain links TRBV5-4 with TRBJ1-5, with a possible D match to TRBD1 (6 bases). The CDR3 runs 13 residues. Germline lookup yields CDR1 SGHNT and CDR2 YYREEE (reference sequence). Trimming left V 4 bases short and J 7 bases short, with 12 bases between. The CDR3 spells CASSVEGEQPQHF. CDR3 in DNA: TGTGCCAGCAGCGTCGAGGGGGAACAGCCCCAGCATTTT.

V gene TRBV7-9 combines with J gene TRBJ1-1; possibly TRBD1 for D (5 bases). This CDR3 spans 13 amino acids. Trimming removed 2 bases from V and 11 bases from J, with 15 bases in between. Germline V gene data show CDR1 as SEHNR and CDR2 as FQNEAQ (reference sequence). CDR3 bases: TGTGCCAGCAGCTTAAGAGGGGACGACAGTGCTTTCTTT. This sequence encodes CASSLRGDDSAFF.

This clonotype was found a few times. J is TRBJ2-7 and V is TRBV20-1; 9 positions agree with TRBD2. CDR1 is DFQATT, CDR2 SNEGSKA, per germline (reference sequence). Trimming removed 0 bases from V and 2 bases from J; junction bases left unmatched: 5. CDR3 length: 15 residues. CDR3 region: CSARDLSSGTYEQYF. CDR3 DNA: TGCAGTGCTAGAGATCTATCTAGCGGGACCTACGAGCAGTACTTC.

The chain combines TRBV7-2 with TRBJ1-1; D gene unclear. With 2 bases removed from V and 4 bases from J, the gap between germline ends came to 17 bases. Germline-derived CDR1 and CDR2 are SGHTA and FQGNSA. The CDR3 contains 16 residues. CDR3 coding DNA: TGTGCCAGCAGCTTATTGTTCTCGGGCGGAGGCACTGAAGCTTTCTTT. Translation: CASSLLFSGGGTEAFF.